The entry that follows covers one T cell receptor beta chain sequence. Its antigen is currently unknown. This table comes from immunoSEQ multiplex PCR, and its TCRdb copy is limited to in-frame clones, with some not included. This sample has 55,000 to 60,000 clones, with 65% to 85% found just once. These data belong to a study of OX40 agonist ivuxolimab in advanced cancers. For the study at large: Eligibility admitted prior anti-PD-1, anti-PD-L1 or anti-CTLA-4 therapy; 30% to 40% had some. Study results and limitations: Clones of CD4+ and CD8+ blood T cells grew by week 6 at doses of 0.1 to 3.0 mg/kg.

Patients with a history of autoimmune disease or on systemic immunosuppression were excluded. CDR1 is LNHDA, CDR2 SQIVND, per germline (reference sequence). The CDR3 totals 14 residues. The trim removed 1 base at V and 7 bases at J, leaving 5 bases unmatched. Sequenced here: CD4+ or CD8+ T cells sorted from blood, sampled in a trial of the OX40 agonist ivuxolimab. This clonotype was obtained from an adult with an advanced solid tumor such as melanoma, head and neck, liver or kidney cancer. The rearrangement links TRBV19 to TRBJ1-2; 8 bases align to TRBD1. The DNA of the CDR3 is TGTGCCAGTAGTATAGCTGGACAGGGTATTGGCTACACCTTC. Its translation is CASSIAGQGIGYTF.